This T cell receptor beta chain comes out of a study of regulatory T cells in long-lasting Graves disease. Study-wide background: Newly diagnosed Graves' patients took antithyroid drugs under 3 months. Study results and caveats: TRBV28, TRBJ1-2 and TRBJ2-5 were favored in persistent disease.

In building TCR beta libraries, iRepertoire HTBI primers were used together with Arm-PCR of CDR3 regions. TCRdb reanalysed the multiplex PCR reads using MiXCR and keeps one entry per CDR3 protein. The table shows roughly 440,000 distinct CDR3 sequences, with over 15% occurring only once. Comments on this clonotype: Its antigen remains unidentified.

V shed 9 bases and J shed 2 bases, with 17 bases lying between them. This CDR3 has 15 amino acids. Germline loops: CDR1 ENHRY, CDR2 SYGVKD. Time point specified: newly diagnosed GD, antithyroid drugs for less than 3 months. PBMC RNA served as the TCR library source. These records were also assigned to another study, of T cells in Graves' hyperthyroidism and ophthalmopathy. As reported in that work: Every diagnosis used clinical symptoms, serum thyroxine and TRAb, thyroid ultrasound and orbital computed tomography.

This specimen was peripheral blood mononuclear cells (PBMCs), taken at new diagnosis, from a patient treated with antithyroid drugs. The rearrangement joins TRBV10-3 to TRBJ2-1; TRBD2 might be the D (6 bases). The sequence derives from a young woman with Graves disease. Here the CDR3 reads CAMAFGGSPYNEQFF. CDR3 coding DNA: TGTGCCATGGCATTTGGGGGGAGCCCCTACAATGAGCAGTTCTTC.